The 27 T cell receptor beta chains reported below all come from one sample, sequenced in a study of cytomegalovirus exposure and HLA in healthy donors. With 60 Vbeta and 13 Jbeta primers, the PCR was carried out. Sequencing was performed with immunoSEQ multiplex PCR; in TCRdb, only in-frame clones are kept and a portion is missing. The profile shows about 76,000 clones, under 80% of them singletons. The sequenced sample was PBMCs. These receptors originate from a male donor in good health and CMV-seropositive.

This chain connects TRBV11-2 to TRBJ1-3, with a possible D match to TRBD1 (6 bases). CDR3 length: 16 amino acids. From germline, CDR1 is SGHAT and CDR2 FQNNGV. With 3 bases removed from V and 2 bases from J, the gap between germline ends came to 14 bases. The CDR3 reads CASSLGAQGAGNTIYF. The CDR3 DNA reads TGTGCCAGCAGCTTGGGGGCACAGGGTGCTGGAAACACCATATATTTT.

The CDR3 reads CASSNRGRLDGYTF. The CDR3 DNA sequence: TGTGCCAGCAGTAACAGGGGCCGACTAGATGGCTACACCTTC. The chain joins TRBV27 to TRBJ1-2; 7 bases align to TRBD1. The germline gives CDR1 MNHEY, CDR2 SMNVEV (reference sequence). This CDR3 comprises 14 residues. V was clipped by 5 bases and J by 6 bases; unmatched bases: 9.

The gene calls are TRBV2 and TRBJ2-5; D gene ambiguous. This CDR3 region has 12 residues. Trimming removed 4 bases from V and 5 bases from J, with 8 bases in between. CDR1 is SNHLY, CDR2 FYNNEI, per germline. The chain's CDR3 is CASSVVVETQYF. DNA of the CDR3: TGTGCCAGCAGTGTAGTGGTGGAGACCCAGTACTTC.

This chain uses TRBV6-5 with TRBJ2-7; 9 nucleotides match TRBD1. Germline lookup yields CDR1 MNHEY and CDR2 SVGAGI. This CDR3 region has 13 residues. V dropped 6 bases and J dropped 3; count of bases not matched to a gene: 3. CDR3 DNA sequence: TGTGCCAGCAGCTTGGGACAGGGCTACGAGCAGTACTTC. Its protein product is CASSLGQGYEQYF.

This sequence joins TRBV27 and TRBJ1-1, with D possibly matching TRBD1 (5 bases). Per germline, CDR1 MNHEY and CDR2 SMNVEV (reference sequence). Trimming shortened V by 2 bases and J by 4 bases, and 11 bases separated the two germline ends. This CDR3 comprises 14 residues. The CDR3 DNA reads as TGTGCCAGCAGTTTAGCGCAGGGTCTCACTGAAGCTTTCTTT. It yields the protein CASSLAQGLTEAFF.

CDR3 nucleotide sequence: TGTGCCAGCAGCCCCGAGGCGGGCGGGGGGGCCCAAGAGACCCAGTACTTC. This translates into CASSPEAGGGAQETQYF. This chain connects TRBV4-2 to TRBJ2-5; 9 bases align to TRBD2. The germline V gene encodes CDR1 LGHNA and CDR2 YNFKEQ. The CDR3 is made up of 17 amino acids. Trimming at V came to 4 bases and at J to 1 base, leaving 10 bases not matched to a gene.

The chain joins TRBV4-1 to TRBJ2-5; D call uncertain. Trimming cost V 3 bases and J 5 bases, with 7 bases left between them. The CDR3 runs 12 residues. Germline assignment: CDR1 MGHRA and CDR2 YSYEKL. The CDR3 region is CASSQSWETQYF. In nucleotides, the CDR3 is TGCGCCAGCAGCCAGAGCTGGGAGACCCAGTACTTC.

J is TRBJ2-1 and V is TRBV2, with TRBD1 matching over 8 bases. Germline V lookup: CDR1 SNHLY, CDR2 FYNNEI. Germline trimming cut 4 bases from V and 7 bases from J; bases unmatched to any gene: 9. CDR3 length: 15 residues. The CDR3 sequence is CASSGEQGVKNEQFF. CDR3 nucleotide sequence: TGTGCCAGCAGTGGCGAACAGGGGGTGAAGAATGAGCAGTTCTTC. Combining the CDR3 with reference TRBV2 and TRBJ2-1 gives the whole variable domain EPEVTQTPSHQVTQMGQEVILRCVPISNHLYFYWYRQILGQKVEFLVSFYNNEISEKSEIFDDQFSVERPDGSNFTLKIRSTKLEDSAMYFCASSGEQGVKNEQFFGPGTRLTVL.

The rearrangement links TRBV27 to TRBJ2-7; 14 positions match TRBD2. The V segment lost 3 bases and the J segment 6 bases; nucleotides outside the gene matches: 7. This CDR3 has 16 amino acids. Germline assignment: CDR1 MNHEY and CDR2 SMNVEV (reference sequence). In DNA, the CDR3 is TGTGCCAGCAGTTTCCTGACTAGCGGGAGGGCCTCCGAGCAGTACTTC. The encoded protein is CASSFLTSGRASEQYF.

The chain recombines TRBV14 with TRBJ1-1; D gene unclear. Germline CDR1 is SGHDN and CDR2 is FVKESK. V was pared by 1 base and J by 6 bases, with 9 bases between. The CDR3 is made up of 13 amino acids. The CDR3 loop reads CASSQVFVAEAFF. CDR3 coding DNA: TGTGCCAGCAGCCAAGTGTTCGTAGCTGAAGCTTTCTTT.

This chain joins TRBV9 and TRBJ2-1; 11 bases align to TRBD2. This CDR3 has 14 amino acids. V was pared by 1 base and J by 6 bases, with 0 bases of the junction left unmatched. Germline V gene lookup returns CDR1 SGDLS and CDR2 YYNGEE. This chain's CDR3 is CASSVTSGSNEQFF. The CDR3 nucleotides read TGTGCCAGCAGCGTAACTAGCGGGAGCAATGAGCAGTTCTTC.

This clone came up once. J is TRBJ1-1 and V is TRBV7-2; D might be TRBD1 (6 bases). The CDR3 extends over 21 amino acids. Germline values: CDR1 SGHTA, CDR2 FQGNSA. With 0 bases removed from V and 2 bases from J, the gap between germline ends came to 28 bases. The CDR3 DNA reads as TGTGCCAGCAGCTTAGCTGTCCTGATAGGCCGGGACAACCCGCCAAACACTGAAGCTTTCTTT. This encodes CASSLAVLIGRDNPPNTEAFF.

The chain joins TRBV5-1 to TRBJ2-1, with TRBD1 as a possible D gene (5 bases). The CDR3 is 13 residues long. Per the germline V gene, CDR1 is SGHRS and CDR2 is YFSETQ. Trimming pared 0 bases from V and 5 bases from J, leaving 6 bases between. In nucleotides, the CDR3 is TGCGCCAGCAGCTTGGACAGGAACAATGAGCAGTTCTTC. Protein product: CASSLDRNNEQFF.

The CDR3, as DNA: TGTGCCAGCAGCCAAGATATAGGGTACAGCGGGGACACTGAAGCTTTCTTT. Translation gives CASSQDIGYSGDTEAFF. V is TRBV4-2 and J is TRBJ1-1, with D unresolved. V was cut by 0 bases and J by 3 bases, with 17 bases left in between. The CDR3 totals 17 residues. The V gene's germline CDR1 is LGHNA and CDR2 YNFKEQ.

The chain employs TRBV5-1 and TRBJ1-1; the D gene is possibly TRBD1 (5 bases). Germline-derived CDR1 and CDR2 are SGHRS and YFSETQ. The CDR3 sequence is 13 residues long. Between the trimmed V and J ends, which lost 5 bases and 3 bases, there was a span of 11 bases. The CDR3 DNA sequence: TGCGCCAGCAGTCAGACAGCGTACACTGAAGCTTTCTTT. Its translation: CASSQTAYTEAFF.

This chain connects TRBV13 to TRBJ2-7, with unresolved D. CDR1 PRHDT and CDR2 FYEKMQ come from the germline V gene (reference sequence). V dropped 5 bases and J dropped 0 bases, with 2 bases sitting between them. This CDR3 region has 11 residues. CDR3 bases: TGTGCCAGCAGCCACTCCTACGAGCAGTACTTC. Translating gives CASSHSYEQYF.

In its sample, this clone was seen a few times. CDR3 residues: CSVTSLGQGGNEQFF. CDR3 nucleotides: TGCAGCGTCACTTCCCTGGGACAGGGAGGGAATGAGCAGTTCTTC. V and J are TRBV29-1 and TRBJ2-1; TRBD1 matches at 9 bases. CDR1 is SQVTM and CDR2 is ANQGSEA in the germline V gene. The junction had 13 bases not matched to a gene; V was cut back by 6 bases and J by 7 bases. The CDR3 length is 15 residues.

The J gene is TRBJ1-2, the V gene TRBV19; TRBD1 aligns across 9 bases. The length of the CDR3 is 15 residues. Germline V lookup: CDR1 LNHDA, CDR2 SQIVND (reference sequence). Losses at the gene ends were 1 base for V and 4 bases for J; bases not matched to a gene: 4. CDR3 in DNA: TGTGCCAGTAGTATAGTGGGACAGGGAAGCTATGGCTACACCTTC. Its protein is CASSIVGQGSYGYTF.

The rearrangement links TRBV2 to TRBJ2-4; 11 bases are shared with TRBD2. Germline lookup yields CDR1 SNHLY and CDR2 FYNNEI. The CDR3 covers 17 residues. Unmatched junction bases numbered 9, after V lost 8 bases and J lost 0 bases. DNA for the CDR3: TGTGCCAGCCAGGGACTAGCGGAACCTATAGCCAAAAACATTCAGTACTTC. It specifies CASQGLAEPIAKNIQYF.

The chain couples TRBV2 to TRBJ2-7; 8 bases map to TRBD1. V was pared by 4 bases and J by 4 bases, with 3 bases of the junction left unmatched. From germline, CDR1 is SNHLY and CDR2 FYNNEI. This CDR3 is built from 13 residues. The DNA for the CDR3 is TGTGCCAGCAGTGCTGACAGGGGATACGAGCAGTACTTC. Amino acid sequence: CASSADRGYEQYF.

This chain uses TRBV18 with TRBJ1-5; 9 bases are a match to TRBD1. Trimming took 3 bases from V and 3 from J; bases not matched to a gene: 6. The CDR3 is 16 residues long. Germline V gene sequence: CDR1 KGHSH, CDR2 LQKENI. As DNA, the CDR3 is TGTGCCAGCTCACCGACAGGGGGGCTTCTCAATCAGCCCCAGCATTTT. It encodes CASSPTGGLLNQPQHF.

This clone was observed a handful of times. The rearrangement links TRBV9 to TRBJ1-1, with D possibly being TRBD1 (6 bases). V shed 0 bases and J shed 3 bases, with 18 bases lying between them. CDR1 and CDR2 from the germline V gene are SGDLS and YYNGEE. The CDR3 consists of 17 residues. CDR3 sequence reads: CASSVVSGGAGDTEAFF. As DNA, the CDR3 is TGTGCCAGCAGCGTAGTATCGGGGGGCGCTGGGGACACTGAAGCTTTCTTT.

The chain joins TRBV5-1 to TRBJ2-3, with D possibly matching TRBD2 (5 bases). V was clipped by 5 bases and J by 4 bases, with 14 bases between them. The CDR3 sequence is 14 residues long. Per the germline V gene, CDR1 is SGHRS and CDR2 is YFSETQ. The chain's CDR3 is CASRRDHPADTQYF. The CDR3 DNA reads as TGCGCCAGCAGGAGGGATCATCCGGCAGATACGCAGTATTTT.

The chain has TRBV5-8 and TRBJ2-2; possible D gene TRBD1, 6 bases. The ends were cut back, 5 bases at V and 7 bases at J, with 18 bases in the middle. Germline-derived CDR1 and CDR2 are SGHTS and YDEGEE. This CDR3 is built from 15 residues. The CDR3 reads CASRRSGTSHGELFF. The CDR3 DNA sequence: TGTGCCAGCAGACGATCCGGGACATCTCACGGGGAGCTGTTTTTT.

The V and J genes are TRBV7-8 and TRBJ2-1; 8 nucleotides agree with TRBD2. The trim removed 6 bases at V and 10 bases at J, leaving 11 bases unmatched. The CDR3 runs 14 residues. Germline V gene sequence: CDR1 SGHVS, CDR2 FQNEAQ. The DNA of the CDR3 is TGTGCCAGCAGAGGCGCCGGGACTAGTGGCGAGCAGTTCTTC. It encodes CASRGAGTSGEQFF.

The chain has TRBV7-9 and TRBJ2-3, with D perhaps TRBD1 (6 bases). Germline V CDR1 and CDR2: SEHNR, FQNEAQ (reference sequence). V was cut by 4 bases and J by 2 bases, with 10 bases left in between. This CDR3 spans 14 amino acids. CDR3 DNA sequence: TGTGCCAGCAGCTCCTGGACAGACACAGATACGCAGTATTTT. It encodes CASSSWTDTDTQYF.

The chain couples TRBV18 to TRBJ1-1, with 8 positions matching TRBD1. The trim removed 5 bases at V and 1 base at J, leaving 3 bases unmatched. Germline V lookup: CDR1 KGHSH, CDR2 LQKENI. The CDR3 extends over 14 amino acids. CDR3 coding DNA: TGTGCCAGCTCATCCGGGACAGGGAACACTGAAGCTTTCTTT. Its protein is CASSSGTGNTEAFF.